Listed below are T cell receptor beta chains from one sample, sequenced in a study of shared clonotypes between healthy human individuals. Libraries were prepared by immunoSEQ multiplex PCR; TCRdb keeps only in-frame clonotypes and omits some of them. Seen here are 470,000 or so clones, 78% observed once, and the top ten hold 9.5% to 15%. The sample was PBMCs. The receptors here all came from a woman in her thirties or forties in good health. Some clones in this sample may be carry-over from other donors' samples. Both conserved end residues are part of each CDR3. A D gene is named only where the DNA matches it firmly. For some rows the clone size is stated as once, few or many, or as a class when expanded; others skip it.

d_call,clone_size,j_call,v_call,cdr3_nt,cdr3_aa
-,-,TRBJ1-1,TRBV6-5,TGTGCCAGCAGCCGACTCGCGGACACTGAAGCTTTCTTT,CASSRLADTEAFF
TRBD2,-,TRBJ2-3,TRBV27,TGTGCCAGCACCCCGGACCACCTAGCGGGAGGATCTAAAGATACGCAGTATTTT,CASTPDHLAGGSKDTQYF
-,-,TRBJ2-6,TRBV10-1,TGCGCCAGCAGTGAGTCGTTTTGGCTCTCTGGGGCCAACGTCCTGACTTTC,CASSESFWLSGANVLTF
TRBD1,-,TRBJ2-7,TRBV30,TGTGCCTGGGGACAGGCAGGAGGTTCCTACGAGCAGTACTTC,CAWGQAGGSYEQYF
TRBD1,many,TRBJ2-5,TRBV28,TGTGCCAGCACCCCTGGACAGGGTCGGCCCTTGAGTGAGACCCAGTACTTC,CASTPGQGRPLSETQYF
-,once,TRBJ2-1,TRBV19,TGTGCCAGCGCACTACTAGGGGAGCAGTTCTTC,CASALLGEQFF
-,-,TRBJ2-7,TRBV19,TGTGCCAGTAGTATAGCCAACGAGCAGTACTTC,CASSIANEQYF
-,-,TRBJ2-7,TRBV28,TGTGCCAGCAGGGAGGGGGTGTCCGAGCAGTACTTC,CASREGVSEQYF
-,-,TRBJ1-2,TRBV5-1,TGCGCCAGCAGCCAAGGTCCGGGGACCTATGGCTACACCTTC,CASSQGPGTYGYTF
-,once,TRBJ2-2,TRBV6-5,TGTGCCAGCAGGATCGGGCTTTACACCGGGGAGCTGTTTTTT,CASRIGLYTGELFF
-,once,TRBJ1-1,TRBV6-1,TGTGCCAGCAGTGAAACCCGAGAGACTGAAGCTTTCTTT,CASSETRETEAFF
-,-,TRBJ2-7,TRBV28,TGTGCCAGCAGTCCCTTACAGGGATATTTGCAATACGAGCAGTACTTC,CASSPLQGYLQYEQYF
TRBD2,once,TRBJ2-5,TRBV27,TGTGCCAGCAGTTTCCGCGGGAGTCTGCAAGAGACCCAGTACTTC,CASSFRGSLQETQYF
-,-,TRBJ2-7,TRBV4-2,TGTGCCAGCAGCTTTGAGGAGGGGAGCTCCTACGAGCAGTACTTC,CASSFEEGSSYEQYF
-,-,TRBJ2-3,TRBV5-1,TGCGCCAGCAGCCCGGACACAGATACGCAGTATTTT,CASSPDTDTQYF
-,once,TRBJ2-7,TRBV30,TGTGCCTGGAGTGGGCTGGCCTACGAGCAGTACTTC,CAWSGLAYEQYF
TRBD2,-,TRBJ2-3,TRBV2,TGTGCCAGCAGTGATCCGGGAGGGCCCACAGATACGCAGTATTTT,CASSDPGGPTDTQYF
-,once,TRBJ2-1,TRBV9,TGTGCCAGCAGCGTCTCCGGGAGTTCCTACAATGAGCAGTTCTTC,CASSVSGSSYNEQFF
-,-,TRBJ1-1,TRBV7-2,TGTGCCAGCAGCCCTATGGGGATGAACACTGAAGCTTTCTTT,CASSPMGMNTEAFF
TRBD1,-,TRBJ2-1,TRBV6-4,TGTGCCAGCAGTGCTCAAGCAGGGGGCTACAATGAGCAGTTCTTC,CASSAQAGGYNEQFF
-,-,TRBJ2-7,TRBV14,TGTGCCAGCAGCCCCTTAAACGGCTTCTACGAGCAGTACTTC,CASSPLNGFYEQYF
-,few,TRBJ2-1,TRBV27,TGTGCCAGCAGTTTGGGGGGGGCCCTAAGCAATGAGCAGTTCTTC,CASSLGGALSNEQFF
-,-,TRBJ2-7,TRBV5-4,TGTGCCAGCAGTTCAGAGTGGGGGACTGAGCAGTACTTC,CASSSEWGTEQYF
-,once,TRBJ1-2,TRBV7-9,TGTGCCAGCAGCCCCCCAATCACCTATGGCTACACCTTC,CASSPPITYGYTF
-,few,TRBJ1-2,TRBV28,TGTGCCAGCAGTTTCCCCCATGAGGGCTCTCATGGCTACACCTTC,CASSFPHEGSHGYTF
TRBD1,-,TRBJ2-1,TRBV6-1,TGTGCCAGCAGTGAATCGACAGGGCAGGGGGTGAAGAATGAGCAGTTCTTC,CASSESTGQGVKNEQFF
TRBD1,-,TRBJ2-7,TRBV18,TGTGCCAGCTCACCACGGGACAGGGGGACTTACGAGCAGTACTTC,CASSPRDRGTYEQYF
TRBD1,-,TRBJ1-5,TRBV5-1,TGCGCCAGCAGCTGGGGGACAGGCAATCAGCCCCAGCATTTT,CASSWGTGNQPQHF
TRBD2,-,TRBJ2-1,TRBV6-4,TGTGCCAGCAGTGAAGCTAGCGGGAGCGATGAGCAGTTCTTC,CASSEASGSDEQFF
-,-,TRBJ1-4,TRBV5-6,TGTGCCAGCAGCTTGACGGCTGGCAATGAAAAACTGTTTTTT,CASSLTAGNEKLFF